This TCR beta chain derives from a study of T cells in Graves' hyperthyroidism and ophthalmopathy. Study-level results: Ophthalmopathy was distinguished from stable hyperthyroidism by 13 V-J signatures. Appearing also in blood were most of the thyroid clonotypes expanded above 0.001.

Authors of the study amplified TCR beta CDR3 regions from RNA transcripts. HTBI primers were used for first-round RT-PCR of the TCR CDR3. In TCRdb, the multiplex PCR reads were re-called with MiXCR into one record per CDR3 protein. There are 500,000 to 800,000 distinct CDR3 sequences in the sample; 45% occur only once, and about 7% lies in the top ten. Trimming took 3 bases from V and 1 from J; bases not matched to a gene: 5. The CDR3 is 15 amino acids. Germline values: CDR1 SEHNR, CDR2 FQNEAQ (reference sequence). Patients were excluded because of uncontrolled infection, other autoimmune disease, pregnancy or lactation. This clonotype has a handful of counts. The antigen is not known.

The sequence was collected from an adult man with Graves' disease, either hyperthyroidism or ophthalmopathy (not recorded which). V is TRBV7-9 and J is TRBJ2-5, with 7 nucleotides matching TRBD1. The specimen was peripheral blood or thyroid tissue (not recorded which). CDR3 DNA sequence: TGTGCCAGCAGCTTCCGGGACAGATTCCAAGAGACCCAGTACTTC. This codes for CASSFRDRFQETQYF.